The T cell receptor beta chain under discussion was sequenced for a study of blood T cells in healthy people across ages. Study-level results: Naive and antigen-experienced cells were not separated, limiting conclusive comparison.

This CDR3 spans 16 amino acids. Germline V gene data show CDR1 as MNHEY and CDR2 as SMNVEV (reference sequence). It was with a sample-barcoded 5' primer and a J-beta primer mix that a second PCR of about 6 to 12 cycles was run. The template-switch adaptor, which had 12 random nucleotides, put a tag on each cDNA molecule. Any given sample supplied a minimum of 2.5 million CDR3-containing paired-end reads. TCRdb independently ran MiXCR on the 5' RACE reads; one entry per CDR3 protein. The sample yields roughly 1.6 million distinct CDR3 sequences, roughly 32% seen once. RNA extraction gave at least 5.5 micrograms of total RNA per sample. Notes on this clonotype: No antigen is known for it. Its ends do not fully match the called genes, so a read error is possible.

This chain uses TRBV27 with TRBJ2-3; 9 bases agree with TRBD1. The receptor's source is a woman under 40 in good health. The sample was blood. CDR3 region: CASSPDRGWGTDTRYF. The CDR3 nucleotides are TGTGCCAGCAGTCCCGACAGGGGGTGGGGGACAGATACGCGGTATTTT.